This T cell receptor (beta chain) was sequenced for a study of CD8 T cells in ankylosing spondylitis. Quantitative molecular-barcoded 5'-RACE generated the TCR beta libraries. TCRdb re-derived calls from the 5' RACE reads in MiXCR, one entry per CDR3 protein. The sample lists around 770,000 distinct CDR3 sequences, roughly 19% seen once, with around 19% in the top ten. V dropped 5 bases and J dropped 10; count of bases not matched to a gene: 8. Per the germline V gene, CDR1 is DFQATT and CDR2 is SNEGSKA (reference sequence). The CDR3 contains 13 residues. Study-level findings and limits: In synovial fluid and blood from reactive arthritis, some motif variants were previously reported. What seemed typical of ankylosing spondylitis blood was a TCR beta motif built from several highly homologous variants.

This clonotype appeared a few times. As yet, its antigen is unknown. The chain employs TRBV20-1 and TRBJ2-5; 12 nucleotides match TRBD2. Material for sequencing was blood, either unsorted or a sorted T cell fraction (not recorded which). This receptor was identified in a male donor with ankylosing spondylitis. The CDR3 nucleotides read TGCAGTGCTTTCCCTAGCGGGAGGGAAAGCCAGTACTTC. Translated: CSAFPSGRESQYF.